Presented here are 5 T cell receptor beta chains from one specimen sequenced in a study of blood T cell repertoires in COVID-19. Libraries were prepared by immunoSEQ multiplex PCR; TCRdb keeps only in-frame clonotypes and omits some of them. The sample carries roughly 110,000 clones, 75% to 85% recorded once. The specimen was peripheral blood. The source of these receptors is a man in his 70s with acute or convalescent COVID-19.

The J gene is TRBJ1-2, the V gene TRBV6-5; D remains ambiguous. V was pared by 7 bases and J by 4 bases, with 16 bases between. The CDR3 is made up of 14 amino acids. Per germline, CDR1 MNHEY and CDR2 SVGAGI. CDR3 amino acids: CASNVGVSTYGYTF. DNA for the CDR3: TGTGCCAGCAATGTCGGGGTTTCCACCTATGGCTACACCTTC.

This chain uses TRBV3-1 (or the pseudogene TRBV3-2) with TRBJ2-5; 10 positions agree with TRBD2. With 0 bases clipped from V and 3 bases from J, the junction kept 7 bases outside the gene matches. In germline, CDR1 is LGHDT, CDR2 YNNKEL (reference sequence). CDR3 length: 17 amino acids. CDR3 sequence (DNA): TGTGCCAGCAGCCAAGATACCCGACTAGCGGGTGAAGAGACCCAGTACTTC. It codes for CASSQDTRLAGEETQYF.

The V gene is TRBV6-1, the J gene TRBJ1-4; unclear D gene. The CDR3 spans 13 residues. Germline V CDR1 and CDR2: MNHNS, SASEGT. Between the trimmed V and J ends, which lost 3 bases and 13 bases, there was a span of 15 bases. The CDR3 is CASSEQSPRGLFF. Here the CDR3 DNA reads TGTGCCAGCAGTGAGCAGTCGCCTCGGGGACTGTTTTTT.

V usage is TRBV5-1 and J usage is TRBJ1-5, with 8 positions matching TRBD1. The CDR3 contains 14 residues. V dropped 4 bases and J dropped 4; count of bases not matched to a gene: 4. Germline assignment: CDR1 SGHRS and CDR2 YFSETQ. CDR3 nucleotide sequence: TGCGCCAGCAGCCGGACAGGGAGGAATCAGCCCCAGCATTTT. Protein: CASSRTGRNQPQHF.

Only a few counts were recorded for this clone. The rearrangement joins TRBV6-1 to TRBJ1-1, with 8 bases lining up with TRBD1. Losses at the gene ends were 3 bases for V and 5 bases for J; bases not matched to a gene: 2. Germline V gene data show CDR1 as MNHNS and CDR2 as SASEGT. The CDR3 has 13 residues. CDR3 sequence: CASSETGETEAFF. The CDR3 DNA sequence: TGTGCCAGCAGTGAGACAGGGGAAACTGAAGCTTTCTTT.